A single sample is the source of the 28 T cell receptor beta chains below, sequenced in a study of CD8 T cells in ankylosing spondylitis. TCRdb itself ran the 5' RACE reads through MiXCR, one entry per CDR3 protein. The sample consists of more than 150,000 distinct CDR3 sequences, about 20% of them appearing once. Input material: blood, either unsorted or a sorted T cell fraction (not recorded which). The receptors stem from a male donor aged 5 to 30 with ankylosing spondylitis or in good health (not recorded which).

The rearrangement uses TRBV6-2 or TRBV6-3 and TRBJ2-2; possibly TRBD1 for D (6 bases). Germline CDR1 is MNHEY and CDR2 is SVGEGT. CDR3 size: 16 residues. The V end was cut by 5 bases, the J end by 2 bases, with 15 bases between. The CDR3 region is CASSNFGTTNTGELFF. As DNA, the CDR3 is TGTGCCAGCAGTAACTTCGGGACAACAAACACCGGGGAGCTGTTTTTT.

The CDR3 loop is CASSFTRRTYEQYF. The CDR3, as DNA: TGTGCCAGCAGTTTCACTAGGCGCACCTACGAGCAGTACTTC. The chain links TRBV12-3 or TRBV12-4 to TRBJ2-7; perhaps TRBD2 as D (5 bases). This CDR3 is built from 14 residues. Trimming took 3 bases from V and 2 from J, leaving 11 bases between them.

This clonotype was seen ten or more times. The genes are TRBV20-1 and TRBJ1-6; D is uncertain. CDR3 length equals 18 residues. CDR1 DFQATT and CDR2 SNEGSKA come from the germline V gene (reference sequence). Between the trimmed V and J ends, which lost 0 bases and 0 bases, there was a span of 15 bases. The CDR3 reads CSARDKLPPISYNSPLHF. The CDR3 DNA follows: TGCAGTGCTAGAGATAAACTTCCTCCTATCTCCTATAATTCACCCCTCCACTTT.

The table lists this clonotype with many counts. The chain combines TRBV10-3 with TRBJ2-6; no definite D call. Germline CDR1 is ENHRY and CDR2 is SYGVKD. The V gene lost 9 bases and the J gene lost 2 bases, with 5 bases spanning the gap. The CDR3 consists of 12 residues. This chain's CDR3 is CAIRAGANVLTF. The CDR3 nucleotides read TGTGCCATAAGGGCTGGGGCCAACGTCCTGACTTTC.

This clonotype was seen many times. The chain employs TRBV10-3 and TRBJ1-5; 9 bases line up with TRBD1. From germline, CDR1 is ENHRY and CDR2 SYGVKD. The junction had 6 bases not matched to a gene; V was cut back by 8 bases and J by 4 bases. The CDR3 is made up of 14 amino acids. The CDR3 sequence: CAIQGQGPNQPQHF. In DNA, the CDR3 is TGTGCCATCCAGGGACAGGGACCTAATCAGCCCCAGCATTTT.

This clonotype was recorded many times. The CDR3 is CASSWGHRRVNYGYTF. The CDR3 region has the DNA TGTGCCAGTAGTTGGGGACACCGTAGAGTTAACTATGGCTACACCTTC. The V gene is TRBV19, the J gene TRBJ1-2, with a weak D call TRBD1 (6 bases). This CDR3 comprises 16 residues. Germline CDR1 reads LNHDA; CDR2 reads SQIVND (reference sequence). Between the trimmed V and J ends, which lost 5 bases and 1 base, there was a span of 17 bases.

This clonotype was seen ten or more times. This chain connects TRBV5-1 to TRBJ2-5; D remains unclear. There are 13 residues in the CDR3. With 1 base removed from V and 2 bases from J, the gap between germline ends came to 6 bases. Per germline, CDR1 SGHRS and CDR2 YFSETQ. Here the CDR3 DNA reads TGCGCCAGCAGCTTGACCGCACAAGAGACCCAGTACTTC. Amino acids: CASSLTAQETQYF.

The chain recombines TRBV7-9 with TRBJ2-7; D not resolved. Germline V CDR1 and CDR2: SEHNR, FQNEAQ (reference sequence). The CDR3 is made up of 13 amino acids. The V gene lost 4 bases and the J gene lost 3 bases, with 10 bases spanning the gap. This CDR3 reads CASSSWPLYEQYF. The CDR3 DNA reads TGTGCCAGCAGCTCTTGGCCACTCTACGAGCAGTACTTC.

Notes on this clonotype: A clone one base away is much larger, so this may be a read error. The chain combines TRBV4-3 with TRBJ2-3, with 7 bases aligning to TRBD2. With 2 bases clipped from V and 6 bases from J, the junction kept 8 bases outside the gene matches. There are 15 residues in the CDR3. CDR1 is LGHNA, CDR2 YSLEER, per germline. The CDR3 DNA follows: TGCGCCAGCAGCCAAAGGGCTAGCGGTGGTGATACGCAGTATTTT. It is translated as CASSQRASGGDTQYF.

This clonotype was seen repeatedly, ten times or more. This sequence joins TRBV5-1 and TRBJ2-7; 8 bases are shared with TRBD2. Per the germline V gene, CDR1 is SGHRS and CDR2 is YFSETQ. The trim removed 1 base at V and 4 bases at J, leaving 4 bases unmatched. The CDR3 covers 14 residues. CDR3 coding DNA: TGCGCCAGCAGCTTGCGGGAGGGCCGGTACGAGCAGTACGTC. Amino acid sequence: CASSLREGRYEQYV.

The chain links TRBV29-1 to TRBJ2-5, with D uncertain. V lost 1 base to trimming and J lost 1 base, with 7 bases between them. This CDR3 is built from 13 residues. Germline V gene lookup returns CDR1 SQVTM and CDR2 ANQGSEA. CDR3 residues: CSVEVLGQETQYF. The CDR3 DNA is TGCAGCGTTGAAGTATTGGGCCAAGAGACCCAGTACTTC.

This clonotype was detected many times. The genes are TRBV11-2 and TRBJ2-7; D is undetermined. This CDR3 is built from 11 residues. V was cut by 7 bases and J by 7 bases, with 11 bases left in between. Germline lookup yields CDR1 SGHAT and CDR2 FQNNGV. In DNA, the CDR3 is TGTGCCAGCAAAGCCGGCAGGGAGCAGTACTTC. This codes for CASKAGREQYF.

This clonotype has at least ten counts. This chain connects TRBV15 to TRBJ2-6; 7 bases line up with TRBD1. CDR1 and CDR2 (germline): LNHNV, YYDKDF (reference sequence). The length of the CDR3 is 17 residues. Trimming at V came to 3 bases and at J to 1 base, leaving 6 bases not matched to a gene. The CDR3 spells CATSSRDSNSGANVLTF. CDR3 nucleotides: TGTGCCACCAGCAGCCGGGACAGCAATTCTGGGGCCAACGTCCTGACTTTC.

This chain joins TRBV12-3 or TRBV12-4 and TRBJ2-7; TRBD2 aligns across 13 bases. The CDR3 runs 16 residues. Trimming removed 3 bases from V and 6 bases from J; junction bases left unmatched: 8. The CDR3 sequence is CASSFLPTSGRSEQYF. In DNA form, the CDR3 reads TGTGCCAGCAGTTTTCTCCCGACTAGCGGGAGGAGCGAGCAGTACTTC.

This clonotype was recorded at least ten times. The chain joins TRBV11-2 to TRBJ2-5, with no clear D. The CDR3 is made up of 14 amino acids. Trimming left V 1 base short and J 3 bases short, with 9 bases between. Germline V gene sequence: CDR1 SGHAT, CDR2 FQNNGV. CDR3 DNA: TGTGCCAGCAGCTTAGCCGGTCCCGAAGAGACCCAGTACTTC. This sequence encodes CASSLAGPEETQYF.

The table lists this clonotype with a few counts. The rearrangement joins TRBV7-2 to TRBJ2-1, with 8 bases lining up with TRBD2. The V and J ends lost 1 base and 8 bases, in that order; junction bases with no gene match: 7. The CDR3 is 15 amino acids. CDR1 is SGHTA, CDR2 FQGNSA, per germline. CDR3 nucleotide sequence: TGTGCCAGCAGCTTAGGGGGGACTAGTTTGCATGAGCAGTTCTTC. Residues: CASSLGGTSLHEQFF.

This clonotype came up many times. This chain links TRBV10-2 with TRBJ2-6; D possibly corresponds to TRBD2 (6 bases). The CDR3 covers 16 residues. Germline V gene sequence: CDR1 WSHSY, CDR2 SAAADI. The V and J ends lost 6 bases and 0 bases respectively, with 12 bases between them. CDR3 in amino acids: CASRGTGLSGANVLTF. The CDR3 DNA reads as TGCGCCAGCAGGGGGACGGGACTCTCTGGGGCCAACGTCCTGACTTTC.

There are many counts of this clonotype. The rearrangement joins TRBV6-5 to TRBJ2-1; no clear D gene. Between the trimmed V and J ends, which lost 6 bases and 10 bases, there was a span of 10 bases. This CDR3 contains 11 residues. Germline V gene sequence: CDR1 MNHEY, CDR2 SVGAGI. CDR3 coding DNA: TGTGCCAGCAGCTCCAGGTTGGAGCAGTTCTTC. Its translation is CASSSRLEQFF.

There are many counts of this clonotype. CDR3 coding DNA: TGCAGTGCTAGAGAGTACACCGGGGAGCTGTTTTTT. Amino acids: CSAREYTGELFF. The chain has TRBV20-1 and TRBJ2-2; D unclear. V was shortened by 0 bases and J by 3 bases, with 2 bases between the two germline ends. This CDR3 comprises 12 residues. Germline lookup yields CDR1 DFQATT and CDR2 SNEGSKA (reference sequence).

This chain uses TRBV15 with TRBJ1-2, with D maybe TRBD1 (6 bases). This CDR3 has 16 residues. Germline-derived CDR1 and CDR2 are LNHNV and YYDKDF (reference sequence). The V and J ends lost 4 bases and 6 bases respectively, with 21 bases between them. CDR3 nucleotide sequence: TGTGCCACCAGCAACTACAGGGCCCACTCTCGAGATGGCTACACCTTC. Translating gives CATSNYRAHSRDGYTF.

The chain carries TRBV12-3 or TRBV12-4 and TRBJ2-7; 9 bases are shared with TRBD1. The V gene end was trimmed by 6 bases and the J gene end by 2 bases; junction bases not matched to a gene: 8. The CDR3 runs 15 residues. The CDR3 DNA reads as TGTGCCAGCAGGGAGACAGGGGGGAGACCCTACGAGCAGTACTTC. Translation: CASRETGGRPYEQYF.

This chain connects TRBV7-2 to TRBJ2-1, with D perhaps TRBD2 (5 bases). The CDR3 covers 21 residues. Per germline, CDR1 SGHTA and CDR2 FQGNSA. Trimming removed 4 bases from V and 0 bases from J, with 28 bases in between. The DNA for the CDR3 is TGTGCCAGCAGCTCACCGAGGGATGAGGTCCTCGCTGGTAGCTCCTACAATGAGCAGTTCTTC. Amino acid sequence: CASSSPRDEVLAGSSYNEQFF.

There are many counts of this clonotype. The V call is TRBV5-1, the J call TRBJ2-1; D not resolved. Trimming removed 3 bases from V and 2 bases from J, with 12 bases in between. The CDR3 contains 15 residues. CDR1 SGHRS and CDR2 YFSETQ come from the germline V gene. CDR3 protein: CASSWDAQAYNEQFF. The CDR3 DNA reads TGCGCCAGCAGCTGGGATGCTCAAGCCTACAATGAGCAGTTCTTC.

This clonotype was counted at least ten times. The rearrangement joins TRBV12-3 or TRBV12-4 to TRBJ1-2; no clear D. The CDR3 is made up of 13 amino acids. Trimming took 1 base from V and 4 from J, leaving 7 bases between them. CDR3 amino acids: CASSLDGVYGYTF. CDR3 sequence (DNA): TGTGCCAGCAGTTTAGACGGAGTCTATGGCTACACCTTC.

The V and J genes are TRBV7-8 and TRBJ2-4, with unresolved D. Per the germline V gene, CDR1 is SGHVS and CDR2 is FQNEAQ. Between the trimmed V and J ends, which lost 5 bases and 2 bases, there was a span of 19 bases. This CDR3 spans 17 amino acids. CDR3 DNA: TGTGCCAGCAGCGCAGTCTCGTCCGGGCGACCCAAAAACATTCAGTACTTC. Amino acids: CASSAVSSGRPKNIQYF.

This clonotype was picked up many times. J is TRBJ2-5 and V is TRBV4-1, with 7 bases that match TRBD2. With V trimmed by 1 base and J by 0 bases, 17 bases remained unmatched. CDR1 and CDR2 (germline): MGHRA, YSYEKL. The CDR3 loop spans 20 amino acids. The CDR3 reads CASSQGGFGLLAEYQETQYF. DNA of the CDR3: TGCGCCAGCAGCCAAGGGGGTTTCGGCTTGCTAGCGGAGTACCAAGAGACCCAGTACTTC.

This clonotype appeared many times. The J gene is TRBJ2-1, the V gene TRBV5-1, with D perhaps matching TRBD2 (6 bases). V gave up 0 bases and J gave up 5 bases, with 15 bases separating them. Germline CDR1 reads SGHRS; CDR2 reads YFSETQ. The CDR3 is made up of 16 amino acids. CDR3 DNA: TGCGCCAGCAGCTTGGTTGTCGCTAGCGAGAACAATGAGCAGTTCTTC. It encodes CASSLVVASENNEQFF.

This clonotype has ten or more counts. The chain carries TRBV7-2 and TRBJ2-6, with D unresolved. The length of the CDR3 is 13 residues. Germline V gene lookup returns CDR1 SGHTA and CDR2 FQGNSA. V shed 5 bases and J shed 1 base, with 3 bases lying between them. This CDR3 is CASSESGANVLTF. The CDR3 DNA sequence: TGTGCCAGCAGCGAGTCTGGGGCCAACGTCCTGACTTTC. The variable domain in full, completed from reference TRBV7-2 and TRBJ2-6, reads GAGVSQSPSNKVTEKGKDVELRCDPISGHTALYWYRQSLGQGLEFLIYFQGNSAPDKSGLPSDRFSAERTGGSVSTLTIQRTQQEDSAVYLCASSESGANVLTFGAGSRLTVL.